The rows below give T cell receptor beta chains drawn from one sample of a study of T cell repertoires in cytomegalovirus infection. TCRdb used MiXCR to reprocess the reads, holding one entry per CDR3 protein. The data contain about 450,000 distinct CDR3 sequences, approximately 33% of them seen just once; the ten biggest clones take up about an eighth. The sequenced sample consisted of PBMCs. The receptors were sampled from a human donor in good health (CMV status not recorded). Some clones in this sample may be carry-over from other donors' samples. CDR3s include the opening cysteine and the closing phenylalanine or tryptophan. D genes are given only for firm matches. Expanded clones get a size class; other rows say once, few or many, or leave the size out.

v_call	d_call	j_call	clone_size	cdr3_nt	cdr3_aa
TRBV7-6	TRBD2	TRBJ2-7	many	TGTGCCAGCAGCCGAACAAGCGGGGGGGCCCACGAGCAGTACTTC	CASSRTSGGAHEQYF
TRBV5-4	.	TRBJ1-2	once	TGTGCCAGCAGCTCGTCGGGGGCGTTCTATGGCTACACCTTC	CASSSSGAFYGYTF
TRBV6-5	TRBD2	TRBJ2-3	.	TGTGCCAGCAGTTATACTAGCGGGAGCACAGATACGCAGTATTTT	CASSYTSGSTDTQYF
TRBV6-2/TRBV6-3	TRBD1	TRBJ2-7	.	TGTGCCACCGCGGCGTGGACAGGGTTTTACGAGCAGTACTTC	CATAAWTGFYEQYF
TRBV7-8	.	TRBJ1-5	many	TGTGCCAGCAGCCCCCAGGGACGGAGCAATCAGCCCCAGCATTTT	CASSPQGRSNQPQHF
TRBV4-3	.	TRBJ2-2	.	TGCGCCAGCAGCCAAGATCGGCAGGGAATAAACACCGGGGAGCTGTTTTTT	CASSQDRQGINTGELFF
TRBV9	TRBD1	TRBJ2-3	.	TGTGCCAGCAGCCTCCGGGACAGGGCGACAGATACGCAGTATTTT	CASSLRDRATDTQYF
TRBV29-1	.	TRBJ1-2	.	TGCAGCGTTGAAGATCTTACTTCGGGCAGGGGCTCTTATGGCTACACCTTC	CSVEDLTSGRGSYGYTF
TRBV7-6	.	TRBJ1-1	.	TGTGCCAGCAGCTTAGGAGCACAGGGCAGGAGCACTGAAGCTTTCTTT	CASSLGAQGRSTEAFF
TRBV27	TRBD2	TRBJ2-1	many	TGTGCCAGCAGTTTGAGGACTAGCGGTAGCTCCTACAATGAGCAGTTCTTC	CASSLRTSGSSYNEQFF
TRBV7-2	TRBD2	TRBJ2-1	many	TGTGCCAGCAGCTTAGCGGGACTAGGCTATGAGCAGTTCTTC	CASSLAGLGYEQFF
TRBV7-6	.	TRBJ2-2	.	TGTGCCAGCAGCTTAGAACAGGGAGACGGGGAGCTGTTTTTT	CASSLEQGDGELFF
TRBV12-3/TRBV12-4	TRBD2	TRBJ2-1	few	TGTGCCAGCAGTTACCGGGGGGGAGGCTACAATGAGCAGTTCTTC	CASSYRGGGYNEQFF
TRBV19	.	TRBJ2-5	.	TGTGCCAGTAGTCGTACTAGGTTTCGAGAGACCCAGTACTTC	CASSRTRFRETQYF
TRBV4-1	.	TRBJ1-5	few	TGCGCCAGCAGCCAAGATGGAGGACCTGCGATTAGCAATCAGCCCCAGCATTTT	CASSQDGGPAISNQPQHF
TRBV7-2	.	TRBJ1-2	many	TGTGCCAGCAGCCCGGAGTCGACACCGTGGCGCGGCTACACCTTC	CASSPESTPWRGYTF
TRBV5-6	.	TRBJ1-2	.	TGTGCCAGCAGCTTGACAGGGAGGTCAGCCTACACCTTC	CASSLTGRSAYTF
TRBV12-3/TRBV12-4	.	TRBJ1-1	few	TGTGCCAGCAGTTTAGGGGCAGCTGAAGCTTTCTTT	CASSLGAAEAFF
TRBV19	.	TRBJ2-1	.	TGTGCCAGTAGTCCCCACACTGATGGCGATGAGCAGTTCTTC	CASSPHTDGDEQFF
TRBV19	.	TRBJ1-1	few	TGTGCCAGTAGCGTCGGGGCCCGTGAAGCTTTCTTT	CASSVGAREAFF
TRBV15	.	TRBJ1-4	.	TGTGCCACCAGCAGGGTCAGGGAGCTCGGGGAACTGTTTTTT	CATSRVRELGELFF
TRBV6-2/TRBV6-3	.	TRBJ2-1	many	TGTGCCAGCAGCCCTGACAACTACAATGAGCAGTTCTTC	CASSPDNYNEQFF